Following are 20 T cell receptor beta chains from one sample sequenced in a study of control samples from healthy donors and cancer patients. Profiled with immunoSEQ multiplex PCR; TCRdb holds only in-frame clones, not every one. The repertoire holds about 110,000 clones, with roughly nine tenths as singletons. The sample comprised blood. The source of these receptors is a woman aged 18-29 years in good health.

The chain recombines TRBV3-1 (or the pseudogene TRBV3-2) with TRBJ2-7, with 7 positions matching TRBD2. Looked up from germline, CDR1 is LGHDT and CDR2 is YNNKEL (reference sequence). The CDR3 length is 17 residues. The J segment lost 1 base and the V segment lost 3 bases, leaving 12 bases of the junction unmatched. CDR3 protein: CASSQELSSGRSYEQYF. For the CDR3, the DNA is TGTGCCAGCAGCCAGGAACTTTCTAGCGGTCGTTCCTACGAGCAGTACTTC.

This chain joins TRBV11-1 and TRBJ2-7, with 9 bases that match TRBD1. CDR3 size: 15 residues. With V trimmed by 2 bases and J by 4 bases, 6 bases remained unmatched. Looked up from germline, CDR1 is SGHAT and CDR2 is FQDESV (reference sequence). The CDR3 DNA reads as TGTGCCAGCAGCTTAAGGACAGGGGTCGGGTACGAGCAGTACTTC. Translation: CASSLRTGVGYEQYF.

The CDR3 DNA is TGTGCCAGCAGTTTTCAAAGGAACACTGAAGCTTTCTTT. Amino acids: CASSFQRNTEAFF. The rearrangement joins TRBV28 to TRBJ1-1, with unresolved D. There are 13 residues in the CDR3. The germline V gene encodes CDR1 MDHEN and CDR2 SYDVKM. V gave up 3 bases and J gave up 1 base, with 6 bases separating them.

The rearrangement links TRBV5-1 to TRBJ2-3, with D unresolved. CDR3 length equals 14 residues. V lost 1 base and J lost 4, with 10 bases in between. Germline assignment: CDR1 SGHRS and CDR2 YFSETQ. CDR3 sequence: CASSLNGRPDTQYF. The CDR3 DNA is TGCGCCAGCAGCTTGAATGGCCGCCCAGATACGCAGTATTTT.

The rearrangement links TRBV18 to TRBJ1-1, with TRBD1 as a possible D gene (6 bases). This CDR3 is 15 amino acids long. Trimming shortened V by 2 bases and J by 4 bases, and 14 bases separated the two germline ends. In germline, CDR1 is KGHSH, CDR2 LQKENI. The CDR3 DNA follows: TGTGCCAGCTCACCAAGGGGGGGGGACGGCACTGAAGCTTTCTTT. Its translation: CASSPRGGDGTEAFF.

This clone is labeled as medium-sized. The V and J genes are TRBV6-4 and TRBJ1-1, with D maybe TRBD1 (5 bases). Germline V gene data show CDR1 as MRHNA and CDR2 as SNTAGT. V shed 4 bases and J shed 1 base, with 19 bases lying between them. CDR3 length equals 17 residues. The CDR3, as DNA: TGTGCCAGCAGTGCCCACTCCCAGGGAGTAGGGAACACTGAAGCTTTCTTT. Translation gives CASSAHSQGVGNTEAFF.

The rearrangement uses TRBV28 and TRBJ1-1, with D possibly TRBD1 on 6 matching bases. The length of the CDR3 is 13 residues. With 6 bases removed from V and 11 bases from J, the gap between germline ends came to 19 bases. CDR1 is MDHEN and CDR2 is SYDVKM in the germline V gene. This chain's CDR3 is CASRSTGIRRAFF. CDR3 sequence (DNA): TGTGCCAGCAGATCTACAGGGATCCGGCGGGCTTTCTTT.

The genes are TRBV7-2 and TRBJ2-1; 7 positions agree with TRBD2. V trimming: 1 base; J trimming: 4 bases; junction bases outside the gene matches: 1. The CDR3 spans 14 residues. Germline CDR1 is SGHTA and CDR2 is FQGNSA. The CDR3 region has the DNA TGTGCCAGCAGCTTAGGGACTAGTTACAATGAGCAGTTCTTC. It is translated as CASSLGTSYNEQFF.

The CDR3 region has the DNA TGTGCGGGCGGGGGCCTAGGGGGAAACACCATATATTTT. Protein sequence: CAGGGLGGNTIYF. V and J are TRBV28 and TRBJ1-3; possible D gene TRBD1, 6 bases. Germline CDR1 and CDR2: MDHEN and SYDVKM. CDR3 length: 13 residues.

In DNA form, the CDR3 reads TGTGCCAGCAGTGACTCGGTAATCGCTAGTGGCGGGAGGGAAGAGACCCAGTACTTC. As protein: CASSDSVIASGGREETQYF. The chain employs TRBV6-4 and TRBJ2-5; 9 bases agree with TRBD2. V dropped 0 bases and J dropped 3; count of bases not matched to a gene: 14. Germline values: CDR1 MRHNA, CDR2 SNTAGT. CDR3 length: 19 residues.

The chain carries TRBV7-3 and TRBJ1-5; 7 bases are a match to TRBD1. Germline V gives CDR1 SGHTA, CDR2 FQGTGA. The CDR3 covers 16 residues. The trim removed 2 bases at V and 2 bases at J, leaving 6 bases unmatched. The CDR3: CASSLRQGGGNQPQHF. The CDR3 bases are TGTGCCAGCAGCTTACGACAGGGTGGAGGCAATCAGCCCCAGCATTTT.

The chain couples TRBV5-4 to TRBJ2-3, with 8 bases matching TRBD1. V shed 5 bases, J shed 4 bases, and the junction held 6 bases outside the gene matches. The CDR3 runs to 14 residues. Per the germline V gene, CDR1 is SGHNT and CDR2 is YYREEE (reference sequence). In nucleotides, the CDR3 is TGTGCCAGCAGGACAGGGGAGTTGGCAGATACGCAGTATTTT. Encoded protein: CASRTGELADTQYF.

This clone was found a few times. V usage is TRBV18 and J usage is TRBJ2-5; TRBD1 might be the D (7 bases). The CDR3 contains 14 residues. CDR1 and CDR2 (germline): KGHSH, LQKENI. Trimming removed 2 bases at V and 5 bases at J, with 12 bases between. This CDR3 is CASSPVSGGETQYF. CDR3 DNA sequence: TGTGCCAGCTCACCAGTCTCAGGGGGGGAGACCCAGTACTTC.

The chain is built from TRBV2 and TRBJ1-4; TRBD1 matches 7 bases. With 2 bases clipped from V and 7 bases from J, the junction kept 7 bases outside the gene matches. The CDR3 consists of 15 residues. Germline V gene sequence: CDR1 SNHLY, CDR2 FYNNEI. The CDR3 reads CASSELKAGGEKLFF. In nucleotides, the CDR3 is TGTGCCAGCAGTGAACTTAAGGCAGGGGGTGAAAAACTGTTTTTT.

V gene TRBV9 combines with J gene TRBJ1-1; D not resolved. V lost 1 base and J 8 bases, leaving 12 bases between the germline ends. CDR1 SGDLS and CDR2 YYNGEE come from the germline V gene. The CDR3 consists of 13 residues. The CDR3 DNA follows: TGTGCCAGCAGCGTAAACCCTACCAGAGAAGCTTTCTTT. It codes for CASSVNPTREAFF.

The CDR3 sequence is CASSSEVATNEKLFF. The CDR3 DNA is TGTGCCAGTAGTTCAGAGGTTGCAACTAATGAAAAACTGTTTTTT. This chain connects TRBV19 to TRBJ1-4; D not certain. This CDR3 spans 15 amino acids. The ends were cut back, 5 bases at V and 0 bases at J, with 10 bases in the middle. CDR1 is LNHDA, CDR2 SQIVND, per germline (reference sequence).

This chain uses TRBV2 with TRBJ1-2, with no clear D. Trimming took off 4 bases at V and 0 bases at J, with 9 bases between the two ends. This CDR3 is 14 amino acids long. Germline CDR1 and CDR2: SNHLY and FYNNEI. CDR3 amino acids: CASSVTVSNYGYTF. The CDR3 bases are TGTGCCAGCAGTGTTACAGTCTCTAACTATGGCTACACCTTC. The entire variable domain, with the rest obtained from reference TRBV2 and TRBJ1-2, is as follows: EPEVTQTPSHQVTQMGQEVILRCVPISNHLYFYWYRQILGQKVEFLVSFYNNEISEKSEIFDDQFSVERPDGSNFTLKIRSTKLEDSAMYFCASSVTVSNYGYTFGSGTRLTVV.

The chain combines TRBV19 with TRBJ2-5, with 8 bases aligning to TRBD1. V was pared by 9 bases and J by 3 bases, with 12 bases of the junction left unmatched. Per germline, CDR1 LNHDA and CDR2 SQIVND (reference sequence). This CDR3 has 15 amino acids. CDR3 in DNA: TGTGCCAGCTCCCCCCCTGGGACAGGAAAAGAGACCCAGTACTTC. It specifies CASSPPGTGKETQYF.

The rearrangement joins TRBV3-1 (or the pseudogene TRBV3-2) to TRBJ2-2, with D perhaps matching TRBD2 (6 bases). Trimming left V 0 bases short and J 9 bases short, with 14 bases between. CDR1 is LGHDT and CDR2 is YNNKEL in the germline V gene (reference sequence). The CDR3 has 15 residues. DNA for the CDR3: TGTGCCAGCAGCCAAGATCTGAGCGGGTCCCGGGAGCTGTTTTTT. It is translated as CASSQDLSGSRELFF.

In DNA, the CDR3 is TGTGCCAGCAGTTACTCGAAACTAGCCGGGGAGCTGTTTTTT. Encoded protein: CASSYSKLAGELFF. The chain has TRBV6-2 or TRBV6-3 and TRBJ2-2; a possible D gene is TRBD2 (5 bases). CDR3 length: 14 amino acids. Between the trimmed V and J ends, which lost 0 bases and 6 bases, there was a span of 8 bases. Germline assignment: CDR1 MNHEY and CDR2 SVGEGT.